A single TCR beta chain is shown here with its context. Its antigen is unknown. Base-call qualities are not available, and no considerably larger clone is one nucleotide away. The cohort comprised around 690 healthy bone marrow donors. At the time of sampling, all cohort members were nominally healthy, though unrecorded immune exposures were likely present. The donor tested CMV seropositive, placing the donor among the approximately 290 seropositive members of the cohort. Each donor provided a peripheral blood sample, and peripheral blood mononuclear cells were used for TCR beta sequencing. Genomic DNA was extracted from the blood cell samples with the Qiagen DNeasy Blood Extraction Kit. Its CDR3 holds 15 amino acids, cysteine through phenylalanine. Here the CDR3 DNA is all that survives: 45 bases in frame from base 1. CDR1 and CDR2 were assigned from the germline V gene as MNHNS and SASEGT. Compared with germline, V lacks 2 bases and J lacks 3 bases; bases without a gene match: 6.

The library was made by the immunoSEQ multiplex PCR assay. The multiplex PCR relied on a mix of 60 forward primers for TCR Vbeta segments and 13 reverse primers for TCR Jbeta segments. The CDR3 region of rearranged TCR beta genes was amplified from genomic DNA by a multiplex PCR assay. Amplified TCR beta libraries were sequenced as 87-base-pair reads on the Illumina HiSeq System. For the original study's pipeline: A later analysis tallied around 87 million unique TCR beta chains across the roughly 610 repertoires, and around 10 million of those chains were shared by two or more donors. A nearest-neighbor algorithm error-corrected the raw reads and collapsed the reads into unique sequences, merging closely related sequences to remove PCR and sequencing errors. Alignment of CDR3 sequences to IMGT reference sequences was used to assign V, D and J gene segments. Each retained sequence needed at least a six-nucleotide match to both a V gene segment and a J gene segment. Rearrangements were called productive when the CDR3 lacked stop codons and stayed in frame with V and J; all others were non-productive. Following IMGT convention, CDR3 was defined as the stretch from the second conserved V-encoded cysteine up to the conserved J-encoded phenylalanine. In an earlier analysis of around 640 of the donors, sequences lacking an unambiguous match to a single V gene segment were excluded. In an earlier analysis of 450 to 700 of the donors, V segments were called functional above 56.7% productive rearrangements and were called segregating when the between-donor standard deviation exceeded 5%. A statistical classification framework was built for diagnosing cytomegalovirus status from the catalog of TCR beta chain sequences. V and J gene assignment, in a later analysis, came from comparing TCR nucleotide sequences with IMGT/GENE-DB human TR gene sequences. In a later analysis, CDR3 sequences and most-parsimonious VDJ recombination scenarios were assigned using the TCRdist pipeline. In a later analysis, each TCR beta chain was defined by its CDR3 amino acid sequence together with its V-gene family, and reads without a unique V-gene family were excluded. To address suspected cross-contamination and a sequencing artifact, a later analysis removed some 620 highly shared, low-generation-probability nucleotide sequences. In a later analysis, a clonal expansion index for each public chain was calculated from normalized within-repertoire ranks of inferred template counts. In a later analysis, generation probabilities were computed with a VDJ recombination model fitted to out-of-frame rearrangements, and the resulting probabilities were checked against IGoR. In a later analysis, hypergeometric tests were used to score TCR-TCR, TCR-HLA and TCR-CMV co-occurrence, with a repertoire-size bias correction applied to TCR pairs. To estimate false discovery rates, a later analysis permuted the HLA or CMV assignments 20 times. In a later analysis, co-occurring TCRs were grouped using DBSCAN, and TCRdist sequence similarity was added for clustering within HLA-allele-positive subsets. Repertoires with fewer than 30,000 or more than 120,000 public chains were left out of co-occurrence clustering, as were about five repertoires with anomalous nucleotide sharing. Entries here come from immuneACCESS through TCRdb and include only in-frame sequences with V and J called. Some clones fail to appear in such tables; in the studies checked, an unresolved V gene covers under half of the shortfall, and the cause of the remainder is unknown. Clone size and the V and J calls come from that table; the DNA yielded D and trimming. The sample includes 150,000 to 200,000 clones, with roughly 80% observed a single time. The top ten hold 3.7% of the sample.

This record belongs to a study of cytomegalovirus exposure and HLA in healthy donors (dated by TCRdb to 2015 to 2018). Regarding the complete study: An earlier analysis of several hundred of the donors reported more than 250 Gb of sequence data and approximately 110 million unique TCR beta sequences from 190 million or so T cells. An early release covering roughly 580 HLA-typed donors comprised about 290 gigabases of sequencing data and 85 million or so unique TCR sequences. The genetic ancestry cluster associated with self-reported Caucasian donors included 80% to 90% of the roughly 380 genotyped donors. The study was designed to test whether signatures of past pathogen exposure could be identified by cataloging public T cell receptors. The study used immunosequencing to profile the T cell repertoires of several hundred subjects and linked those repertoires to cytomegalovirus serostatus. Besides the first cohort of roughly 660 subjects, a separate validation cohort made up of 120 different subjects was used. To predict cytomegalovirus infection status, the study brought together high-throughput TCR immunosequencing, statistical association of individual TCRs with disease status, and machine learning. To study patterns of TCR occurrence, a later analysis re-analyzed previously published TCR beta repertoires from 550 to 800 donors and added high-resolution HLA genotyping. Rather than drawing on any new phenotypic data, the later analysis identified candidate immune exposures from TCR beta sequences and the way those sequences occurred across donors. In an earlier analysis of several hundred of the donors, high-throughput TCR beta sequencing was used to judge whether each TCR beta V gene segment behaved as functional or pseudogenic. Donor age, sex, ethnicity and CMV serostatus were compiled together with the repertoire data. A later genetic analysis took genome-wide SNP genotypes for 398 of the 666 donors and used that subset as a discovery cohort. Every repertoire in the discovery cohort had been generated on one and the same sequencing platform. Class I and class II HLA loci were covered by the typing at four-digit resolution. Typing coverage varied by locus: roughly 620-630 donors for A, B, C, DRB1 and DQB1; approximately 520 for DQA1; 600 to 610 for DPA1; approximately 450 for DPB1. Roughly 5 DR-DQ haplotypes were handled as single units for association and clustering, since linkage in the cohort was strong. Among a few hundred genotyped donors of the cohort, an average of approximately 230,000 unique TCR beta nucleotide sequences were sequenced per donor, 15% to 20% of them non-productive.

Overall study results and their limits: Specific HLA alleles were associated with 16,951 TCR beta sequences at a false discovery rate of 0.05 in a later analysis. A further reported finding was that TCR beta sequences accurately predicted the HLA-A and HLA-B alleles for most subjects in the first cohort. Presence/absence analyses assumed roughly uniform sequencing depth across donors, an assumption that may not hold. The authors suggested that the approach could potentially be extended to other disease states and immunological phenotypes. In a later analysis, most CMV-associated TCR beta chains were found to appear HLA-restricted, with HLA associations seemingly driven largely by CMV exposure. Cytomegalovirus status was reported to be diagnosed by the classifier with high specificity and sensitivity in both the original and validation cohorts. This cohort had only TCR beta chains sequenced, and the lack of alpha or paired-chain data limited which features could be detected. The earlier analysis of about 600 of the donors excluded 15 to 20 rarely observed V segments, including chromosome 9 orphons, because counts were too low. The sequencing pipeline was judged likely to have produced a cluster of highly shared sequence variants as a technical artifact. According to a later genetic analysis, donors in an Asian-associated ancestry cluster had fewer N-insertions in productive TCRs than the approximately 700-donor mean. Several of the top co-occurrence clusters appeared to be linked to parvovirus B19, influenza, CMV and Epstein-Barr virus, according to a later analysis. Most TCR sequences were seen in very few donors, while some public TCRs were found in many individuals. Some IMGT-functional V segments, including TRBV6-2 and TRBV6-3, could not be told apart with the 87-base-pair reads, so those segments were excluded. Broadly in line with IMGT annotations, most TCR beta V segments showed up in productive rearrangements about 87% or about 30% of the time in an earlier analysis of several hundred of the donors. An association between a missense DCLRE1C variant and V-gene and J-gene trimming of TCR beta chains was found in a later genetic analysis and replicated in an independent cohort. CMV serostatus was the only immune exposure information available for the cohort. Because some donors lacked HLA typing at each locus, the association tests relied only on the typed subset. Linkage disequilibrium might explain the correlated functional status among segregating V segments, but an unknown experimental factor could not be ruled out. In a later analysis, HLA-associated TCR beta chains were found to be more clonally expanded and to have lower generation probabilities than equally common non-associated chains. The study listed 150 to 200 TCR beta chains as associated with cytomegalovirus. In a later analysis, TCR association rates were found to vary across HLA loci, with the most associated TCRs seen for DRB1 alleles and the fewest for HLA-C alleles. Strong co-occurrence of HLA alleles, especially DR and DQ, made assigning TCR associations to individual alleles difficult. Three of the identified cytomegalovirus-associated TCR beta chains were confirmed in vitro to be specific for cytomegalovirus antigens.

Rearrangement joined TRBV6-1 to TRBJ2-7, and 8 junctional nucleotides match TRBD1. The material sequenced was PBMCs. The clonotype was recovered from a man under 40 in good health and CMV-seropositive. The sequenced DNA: TGTGCCAGCAGTGAATTAGGAACAGGGGGCTACGAGCAGTACTTC. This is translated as CASSELGTGGYEQYF.